This TCR beta chain is drawn from a study of PD-L1 blockade in urothelial cancer (dated by TCRdb to between 2016 and 2019). Broadly, across the study: Therapy was started in the mid-2010s for all patients, and atezolizumab 1,200 mg was administered intravenously every 3 weeks. About 90% of the roughly 30 patients were identified as males with urothelial cancer of bladder origin, and a prior smoking history was reported by 18 of 29 patients. Patients had an ECOG performance status of 0 or 1 and had received between 0 and 3 prior chemotherapy regimens. Blood samples were analyzed at two time points: 3 weeks after treatment start (second dose) and 6 weeks after treatment start. A median of about 150,000 T cells and around 81,000 unique TCRs was obtained from blood samples, and a median clonality of around 0.08 was observed. An exploratory multi-omic analysis was conducted of the somatic, immune and clinical correlates of response to PD-L1 blockade with atezolizumab in urothelial cancer. TCR sequencing covered pretreatment tumor samples and matched, serially collected peripheral blood taken before and after atezolizumab treatment. Durable clinical benefit was defined as a progression-free survival longer than 6 months, and TCR features were additionally tested against progression-free survival and overall survival. In the same patients who had TCR sequencing, pretreatment tumors also underwent whole exome sequencing and RNA sequencing. Durable clinical benefit was achieved by nine patients and was not achieved by 20 patients. Twenty-nine patients had pretreatment blood TCR-seq, about 25 had at least one posttreatment blood collection, and about 25 had tumor TCR-seq.

The sample's time point label, in plain terms: pretreatment peripheral blood. A cohort of approximately 30 patients with locally advanced or metastatic urothelial carcinoma, treated at Memorial Sloan Kettering on a trial protocol, was included. Peripheral blood mononuclear cells were collected pretreatment and during treatment, with between 1 and 8 total time points per patient. The Qiagen DNeasy Blood extraction kit was used to purify genomic DNA from total PBMCs and tumor samples. PBMCs were collected pretreatment and during treatment, and were isolated and stored as previously described. The cysteine opens and the phenylalanine closes a CDR3 of 14 amino acids. Only the CDR3 DNA stays, 42 bases, in frame from base 1. The germline V gene gives CDR1 as SGHDT and CDR2 as YYEEEE. Trimming removed 1 base from V and 2 bases from J, leaving 6 bases between the germline ends. Synthetic TCR analog templates were spiked into each PCR to estimate absolute template abundance from read counts. TCRbeta CDR3 regions were amplified from genomic DNA with bias-controlled V and J gene primers using the immunoSEQ assay. Sequencing of rearranged TCRbeta segments was performed at approximately 20X coverage. For the original study's pipeline: Clustering was used to correct sequencing errors, and CDR3s were annotated against IMGT so that V, D and J genes could be assigned. Only productive TCRbeta rearrangements were used in downstream analyses, excluding out-of-frame or stop-codon sequences. To compute clonality, Shannon entropy was normalized by the log of the number of unique productive sequences and then subtracted from one. Clones differing between time points or between blood and tumor were identified using Fisher's exact test with Benjamini-Hochberg correction, with an adjusted p below 0.01 applied as the threshold. This immuneACCESS table, as held by TCRdb, lists in-frame sequences with V and J called but not all clones. Of the missing ones, under half trace to an unresolved V gene in checked studies; the others have no known cause. The V and J calls and clone size come from that table; D and trimming were worked out from the DNA. The sample table records 98,000 or so clones; around 90% of these occur just once. The leading ten clones occupy roughly 1.6% of the sample.

What the authors observed across the whole study: Patients with durable benefit showed greater expansion of tumor-associated TCR clones in peripheral blood 3 weeks after starting treatment (n of about 20, p = 0.022). Because the sample size was small (n ≈ 29) and many of the analyses were exploratory, the results are meant to be hypothesis-generating. A pretreatment peripheral blood TCR clonality below the median was linked to improved progression-free and overall survival.

This clone appeared a single time. Its cognate antigen has yet to be identified. No much larger clone is present one base from it, and per-base qualities are unavailable. The rearrangement combines TRBV5-6 with TRBJ1-4, with no confidently assigned D gene. This material consisted of PBMCs, taken around atezolizumab (anti-PD-L1) treatment. This TCR derives from a man aged 55 to 70 with urothelial cancer. The CDR3 in this case is CASSLYETNEKLFF. The nucleotides are TGTGCCAGCAGCTTGTATGAGACTAATGAAAAACTGTTTTTT. The full variable domain, with segments outside the CDR3 supplied by the reference TRBV5-6 and TRBJ1-4 proteins, appears as DAGVTQSPTHLIKTRGQQVTLRCSPKSGHDTVSWYQQALGQGPQFIFQYYEEEERQRGNFPDRFSGHQFPNYSSELNVNALLLGDSALYLCASSLYETNEKLFFGSGTQLSVL.